The rows below give T cell receptor beta chains drawn from one sample of a study of blood T cell repertoires in COVID-19. Repertoires were generated with immunoSEQ multiplex PCR, while TCRdb's copy carries only in-frame clones and drops some. This table has around 170,000 clones, roughly 75% appearing once. The sequencing input was peripheral blood. These receptors were taken from a man in his 70s with active or convalescent COVID-19. Each CDR3 is given with its conserved first and last residue.

CDR3 length	V gene	J gene	CDR3 protein
19	TRBV6-2/TRBV6-3	TRBJ2-6	CASSKLPGQGNSGANVLTF
15	TRBV6-5	TRBJ1-4	CASSRGPSTNEKLFF
12	TRBV28	TRBJ1-2	CASKGGGYGYTF
16	TRBV7-9	TRBJ1-6	CASSFPTGTVNSPLHF
15	TRBV19	TRBJ1-1	CASSIAGTGGTEAFF
16	TRBV5-6	TRBJ2-2	CASSLEVRANTGELFF
14	TRBV5-1	TRBJ1-5	CASSPDPGNQPQHF
15	TRBV5-4	TRBJ1-2	CASSSAGAPDYGYTF
14	TRBV5-1	TRBJ2-1	CASSLQRPPNEQFF
14	TRBV7-9	TRBJ1-1	CASQVGNMNTEAFF
16	TRBV10-3	TRBJ2-2	CAINEGQGRHTGELFF
13	TRBV19	TRBJ2-2	CASRGGVTGELFF
14	TRBV3-1/TRBV3-2	TRBJ2-2	CASIGPTNTGELFF
14	TRBV10-1	TRBJ2-5	CASSVGRGRETQYF
16	TRBV4-3	TRBJ2-1	CASSQDRQGFWNEQFF
15	TRBV19	TRBJ2-3	CASSIVTGTPDTQYF
15	TRBV5-1	TRBJ1-1	CASSLPQGAGSEAFF
14	TRBV5-1	TRBJ1-2	CASRVGTGGEGYTF
15	TRBV18	TRBJ1-1	CASSPRQGVGTEAFF
14	TRBV5-1	TRBJ2-6	CASSTASGANVLTF
14	TRBV30	TRBJ1-1	CAWSWDSMNTEAFF
12	TRBV5-6	TRBJ1-1	CASSLATEEAFF
14	TRBV6-5	TRBJ2-7	CASSYREGSYEQYF
14	TRBV2	TRBJ1-1	CASNFRAGLTEAFF
14	TRBV9	TRBJ1-2	CASSVGQVTGGYTF
15	TRBV7-9	TRBJ2-3	CASSHRQGSTDTQYF